The 25 T cell receptor beta chains below were found in one sample sequenced in a study of shared clonotypes between healthy human individuals. The table came from immunoSEQ multiplex PCR; TCRdb's copy has only in-frame clones and leaves some out. The table lists about 2 million clones, approximately 94% of them singletons. In the naive CD8 group, cells lacked CD45RO and were positively selected for CCR7, so terminally differentiated effector memory CD45RA+ cells were left out. The sequenced sample was naive CD8+ T cells sorted from blood. The receptors were gathered from a man between 18 and 35 years old in good health.

Details on this clone: The same CDR3 also results from other DNA sequences found in this sample. The chain joins TRBV9 to TRBJ2-7; no clear D gene. Germline CDR1 and CDR2: SGDLS and YYNGEE. The V gene lost 1 base and the J gene lost 2 bases, with 10 bases spanning the gap. There are 14 residues in the CDR3. The CDR3 is CASSVSDGTYEQYF. The CDR3 nucleotides are TGTGCCAGCAGCGTAAGCGACGGAACCTACGAGCAGTACTTC.

With respect to this clone: This CDR3 is also generated by other DNA sequences in the sample. The chain recombines TRBV7-6 with TRBJ2-7, with 8 nucleotides matching TRBD1. V shed 5 bases and J 6 bases; nucleotides not matched to a gene: 6. This CDR3 region has 13 residues. Germline V gene sequence: CDR1 SGHVS, CDR2 FNYEAQ. This CDR3 reads CASSLGTGSEQYF. The CDR3 bases are TGTGCCAGCAGCCTAGGGACAGGAAGCGAGCAGTACTTC. The whole variable domain, remainder taken from reference TRBV7-6 and TRBJ2-7, is GAGVSQSPRYKVTKRGQDVALRCDPISGHVSLYWYRQALGQGPEFLTYFNYEAQQDKSGLPNDRFSAERPEGSISTLTIQRTEQRDSAMYRCASSLGTGSEQYFGPGTRLTVT.

On this clone: Other nucleotide sequences in the sample specify the same CDR3. The J gene is TRBJ2-1, the V gene TRBV9, with D hard to call. The CDR3 runs 13 residues. CDR1 SGDLS and CDR2 YYNGEE come from the germline V gene. The V gene lost 0 bases and the J gene lost 6 bases, with 7 bases spanning the gap. The CDR3 sequence is CASSVVSGNEQFF. As DNA, the CDR3 is TGTGCCAGCAGCGTAGTGTCCGGCAATGAGCAGTTCTTC. Full variable domain (missing parts from reference TRBV9 and TRBJ2-1): DSGVTQTPKHLITATGQRVTLRCSPRSGDLSVYWYQQSLDQGLQFLIQYYNGEERAKGNILERFSAQQFPDLHSELNLSSLELGDSALYFCASSVVSGNEQFFGPGTRLTVL.

The gene calls are TRBV4-1 and TRBJ1-2; 11 nucleotides line up with TRBD1. CDR1 and CDR2 (germline): MGHRA, YSYEKL. V shed 3 bases and J 4 bases; nucleotides not matched to a gene: 1. The CDR3 has 14 amino acids. CDR3: CASSHGQGAYGYTF. CDR3 coding DNA: TGCGCCAGCAGCCACGGACAGGGGGCCTATGGCTACACCTTC.

As for this clone: Other DNA sequences in this sample translate to the same CDR3. CDR3 region: CASSLGTGYEQYF. The CDR3 bases are TGTGCCAGCAGCCTCGGGACAGGCTACGAGCAGTACTTC. The chain carries TRBV11-1 and TRBJ2-7, with 8 nucleotides matching TRBD1. V lost 5 bases, J lost 3 bases, and 3 bases stayed unmatched. Germline CDR1 SGHAT, CDR2 FQDESV (reference sequence). This CDR3 has 13 amino acids.

The CDR3 reads CASSQDRGAEAFF. The CDR3 coding sequence is TGTGCCAGCAGCCAGGACAGGGGGGCTGAAGCTTTCTTT. The rearrangement uses TRBV11-2 and TRBJ1-1, with 10 bases aligning to TRBD1. The CDR3 extends over 13 amino acids. CDR1 SGHAT and CDR2 FQNNGV come from the germline V gene. The J segment lost 6 bases and the V segment lost 5 bases, leaving 3 bases of the junction unmatched. Full variable domain (remainder filled in from reference TRBV11-2 and TRBJ1-1): EAGVAQSPRYKIIEKRQSVAFWCNPISGHATLYWYQQILGQGPKLLIQFQNNGVVDDSQLPKDRFSAERLKGVDSTLKIQPAKLEDSAVYLCASSQDRGAEAFFGQGTRLTVV.

A single count supports this clone. The chain employs TRBV9 and TRBJ2-5, with D tentatively TRBD1 (6 bases). The CDR3 runs 15 residues. Trimming cost V 1 base and J 0 bases, with 10 bases left between them. The V gene's germline CDR1 is SGDLS and CDR2 YYNGEE. CDR3 region: CASSVSDSDQETQYF. In nucleotides, the CDR3 is TGTGCCAGCAGCGTATCGGACAGTGACCAAGAGACCCAGTACTTC.

This clone was found once. CDR3 nucleotide sequence: TGTGCCAGCGGGGTTGACACTGAAGCTTTCTTT. It is translated as CASGVDTEAFF. The genes are TRBV11-2 and TRBJ1-1, with no clear D. The V gene's germline CDR1 is SGHAT and CDR2 FQNNGV. The CDR3 runs 11 residues. V lost 8 bases and J lost 3, with 7 bases in between. Using reference TRBV11-2 and TRBJ1-1 for the parts outside the CDR3, the full variable domain is EAGVAQSPRYKIIEKRQSVAFWCNPISGHATLYWYQQILGQGPKLLIQFQNNGVVDDSQLPKDRFSAERLKGVDSTLKIQPAKLEDSAVYLCASGVDTEAFFGQGTRLTVV.

The chain uses TRBV13 and TRBJ1-3; D not certain. V lost 0 bases to trimming and J lost 0 bases, with 9 bases between them. The CDR3 totals 16 residues. CDR1 is PRHDT, CDR2 FYEKMQ, per germline (reference sequence). The CDR3, as DNA: TGTGCCAGCAGCTTAGGTGTGGCCAGCTCTGGAAACACCATATATTTT. It encodes CASSLGVASSGNTIYF.

This rearrangement joins TRBV5-1 to TRBJ2-7; D perhaps matches TRBD1 (6 bases). This CDR3 has 13 residues. Per the germline V gene, CDR1 is SGHRS and CDR2 is YFSETQ. The V end lost 3 bases, the J end lost 2 bases, and 9 bases lay between the germline ends. The CDR3 reads CASSSWTAYEQYF. Written as DNA, the CDR3 is TGCGCCAGCAGCTCGTGGACAGCCTACGAGCAGTACTTC.

V is TRBV9 and J is TRBJ2-2; D could derive from TRBD1 or TRBD2 (6 bases each). Germline loops: CDR1 SGDLS, CDR2 YYNGEE. This CDR3 comprises 16 residues. The germline V and J ends were trimmed by 4 bases and 4 bases, with 17 bases remaining between them. The CDR3 DNA follows: TGTGCCAGCAGCACGACGGGGGCGGGACTCACCGGGGAGCTGTTTTTT. Amino acid sequence: CASSTTGAGLTGELFF. Full variable domain (missing parts from reference TRBV9 and TRBJ2-2): DSGVTQTPKHLITATGQRVTLRCSPRSGDLSVYWYQQSLDQGLQFLIQYYNGEERAKGNILERFSAQQFPDLHSELNLSSLELGDSALYFCASSTTGAGLTGELFFGEGSRLTVL.

V usage is TRBV7-9 and J usage is TRBJ2-1, with TRBD2 identical over 9 bases. The CDR3 is 18 residues long. V gave up 5 bases and J gave up 6 bases; unmatched junction bases: 17. Germline CDR1 is SEHNR and CDR2 is FQNEAQ (reference sequence). DNA of the CDR3: TGTGCCAGCAGCCTCAGGGTCACCATAGCGGGAGTAGCCAATGAGCAGTTCTTC. Residues: CASSLRVTIAGVANEQFF.

A remark on this clone: This sample also contains other DNA sequences that code for the same CDR3. The chain has TRBV10-3 and TRBJ2-7; 8 bases map to TRBD1. V was pared by 2 bases and J by 4 bases, with 7 bases of the junction left unmatched. This CDR3 is 15 amino acids long. Per germline, CDR1 ENHRY and CDR2 SYGVKD. The CDR3 DNA is TGTGCCATCAGTGAGCCGGGACAGGTTTCATACGAGCAGTACTTC. Amino acid sequence: CAISEPGQVSYEQYF.

The sample holds one count of this clone. The chain recombines TRBV6-1 with TRBJ2-7; 8 bases are a match to TRBD1. The CDR3 is 14 residues long. Germline CDR1 MNHNS, CDR2 SASEGT. With 7 bases clipped from V and 3 bases from J, the junction kept 8 bases outside the gene matches. The chain's CDR3 is CASMHRGSFYEQYF. The CDR3 DNA reads as TGTGCCAGCATGCACAGGGGGTCTTTCTACGAGCAGTACTTC.

The chain has TRBV2 and TRBJ2-7; 10 nucleotides align to TRBD1. The CDR3 is 14 amino acids. Per germline, CDR1 SNHLY and CDR2 FYNNEI. The ends lost 7 bases at V and 7 bases at J; junction bases unmatched: 10. CDR3: CASISGQGTEEQYF. The CDR3 nucleotides are TGTGCCAGCATTTCGGGACAGGGGACGGAGGAGCAGTACTTC.

As concerns this clone: At the DNA level, this CDR3 is encoded by other sequences in the same sample as well. The V gene is TRBV30, the J gene TRBJ2-7; no definite D call. The germline CDR1 and CDR2 sequences are GTSNPN and SVGIG (reference sequence). This CDR3 is built from 12 residues. V lost 3 bases and J lost 1, with 7 bases in between. Here the CDR3 DNA reads TGTGCCTGGAGCCTGTCTTCCTACGAGCAGTACTTC. This gives the protein CAWSLSSYEQYF.

This clone came up once. V is TRBV5-1 and J is TRBJ1-1, with D unclear. The CDR3 spans 14 residues. Germline CDR1 SGHRS, CDR2 YFSETQ. Trimming cost V 4 bases and J 7 bases, with 17 bases left between them. The CDR3 loop reads CASSHQRDGGEAFF. As DNA, the CDR3 is TGCGCCAGCAGCCACCAAAGGGATGGAGGTGAAGCTTTCTTT. Filled out from reference TRBV5-1 and TRBJ1-1, the complete variable domain reads KAGVTQTPRYLIKTRGQQVTLSCSPISGHRSVSWYQQTPGQGLQFLFEYFSETQRNKGNFPGRFSGRQFSNSRSEMNVSTLELGDSALYLCASSHQRDGGEAFFGQGTRLTVV.

In this sample, this clone turned up once. Other DNA sequences of this sample code for an identical CDR3. J is TRBJ1-2 and V is TRBV27, with 7 bases matching TRBD1. This CDR3 contains 13 residues. V lost 2 bases to trimming and J lost 7 bases; unmatched junction nucleotides: 4. The V gene's germline CDR1 is MNHEY and CDR2 SMNVEV (reference sequence). For the CDR3, the DNA is TGTGCCAGCAGTTTACCAGGGGGTGGTGGCTACACCTTC. This sequence encodes CASSLPGGGGYTF.

In nucleotides, the CDR3 is TGCAGCGTTGAAGATAACGTCGAAAACATTCAGTACTTC. The encoded protein is CSVEDNVENIQYF. The gene calls are TRBV29-1 and TRBJ2-4; D not certain. Trimming took 0 bases from V and 5 from J, leaving 8 bases between them. This CDR3 contains 13 residues. CDR1 SQVTM and CDR2 ANQGSEA come from the germline V gene.

The chain uses TRBV4-1 and TRBJ1-1, with D perhaps matching TRBD1 (5 bases). The CDR3 length is 14 residues. The V gene's germline CDR1 is MGHRA and CDR2 YSYEKL. V was clipped by 0 bases and J by 6 bases, with 11 bases between them. The CDR3, as DNA: TGCGCCAGCAGCCAAGAAGGGGTGACGGCTGAAGCTTTCTTT. Translating gives CASSQEGVTAEAFF.

This chain links TRBV28 with TRBJ2-7; D ambiguous. Trimming left V 7 bases short and J 0 bases short, with 13 bases between. Germline CDR1 is MDHEN and CDR2 is SYDVKM. The CDR3 covers 14 residues. This CDR3 reads CASIDSLSSYEQYF. DNA of the CDR3: TGTGCCAGCATTGACTCACTAAGCTCCTACGAGCAGTACTTC. Full variable domain (rest looked up from reference TRBV28 and TRBJ2-7): DVKVTQSSRYLVKRTGEKVFLECVQDMDHENMFWYRQDPGLGLRLIYFSYDVKMKEKGDIPEGYSVSREKKERFSLILESASTNQTSMYLCASIDSLSSYEQYFGPGTRLTVT.

This chain uses TRBV27 with TRBJ1-5; possible D gene TRBD1, 5 bases. V was shortened by 6 bases and J by 1 base, with 22 bases between the two germline ends. The CDR3 is 18 amino acids. Per germline, CDR1 MNHEY and CDR2 SMNVEV (reference sequence). CDR3 protein: CASSPLGVGRASNQPQHF. In nucleotides, the CDR3 is TGTGCCAGCAGCCCTCTCGGGGTCGGCAGGGCCAGCAATCAGCCCCAGCATTTT.

This chain uses TRBV7-8 with TRBJ2-2, with D unclear. CDR1 and CDR2 (germline): SGHVS, FQNEAQ. There are 14 residues in the CDR3. The germline V and J ends were trimmed by 1 base and 1 base, with 4 bases remaining between them. CDR3: CASSLVGNTGELFF. The CDR3 bases are TGTGCCAGCAGCTTAGTGGGGAACACCGGGGAGCTGTTTTTT.

J is TRBJ1-1 and V is TRBV19, with D possibly TRBD1 on 5 matching bases. V dropped 0 bases and J dropped 3 bases, with 17 bases sitting between them. The CDR3 covers 17 residues. Per germline, CDR1 LNHDA and CDR2 SQIVND (reference sequence). This CDR3 reads CASSIEGAPKLDTEAFF. CDR3 nucleotides: TGTGCCAGTAGTATAGAAGGGGCTCCGAAATTGGACACTGAAGCTTTCTTT.

Regarding this clone: This same CDR3 is encoded by further DNA sequences in the sample. This chain uses TRBV2 with TRBJ2-1, with D unresolved. The length of the CDR3 is 11 residues. V dropped 2 bases and J dropped 6 bases, with 2 bases sitting between them. CDR1 SNHLY and CDR2 FYNNEI come from the germline V gene. The DNA for the CDR3 is TGTGCCAGCAGTGAATCCAATGAGCAGTTCTTC. Translated: CASSESNEQFF.